Listed here are 21 T cell receptor beta chains from one sample, sequenced in a study of blood T cell repertoires in COVID-19. TCRdb's table, derived via immunoSEQ multiplex PCR, lists solely in-frame clones and lacks some. This sample yields some 210,000 clones, of which around 82% are seen a single time; about 12% belongs to the top ten. The sequenced sample was peripheral blood. Every receptor here comes from a woman between 35 and 50 years old with acute or convalescent COVID-19.

The genes are TRBV6-1 and TRBJ2-7; weak D call: TRBD1 (6 bases). There are 15 residues in the CDR3. Germline lookup yields CDR1 MNHNS and CDR2 SASEGT. V was shortened by 1 base and J by 3 bases, with 13 bases between the two germline ends. CDR3: CASSEGQGQNYEQYF. The CDR3 DNA sequence: TGTGCCAGCAGTGAAGGGCAGGGGCAAAACTACGAGCAGTACTTC.

J is TRBJ1-2 and V is TRBV5-1; maybe TRBD1 (5 bases). The CDR3 is 15 amino acids. Between the trimmed V and J ends, which lost 6 bases and 6 bases, there was a span of 21 bases. Germline V lookup: CDR1 SGHRS, CDR2 YFSETQ. The chain's CDR3 is CASTLRDGEVDGYTF. For the CDR3, the DNA is TGCGCCAGCACCTTACGGGACGGGGAGGTTGATGGCTACACCTTC.

This clone was detected only once. The V and J genes are TRBV3-1 (or the pseudogene TRBV3-2) and TRBJ1-3; D call uncertain. The germline V gene has CDR1 LGHDT and CDR2 YNNKEL (reference sequence). This CDR3 has 15 residues. V shed 1 base and J shed 3 bases, with 10 bases lying between them. This CDR3 reads CASSQGGGRGNTIYF. The CDR3 DNA reads TGTGCCAGCAGCCAAGGGGGAGGACGTGGAAACACCATATATTTT.

The sample holds a few counts of this clone. The CDR3 DNA reads as TGCAGCGTTCTAGACAGTACTAACTATGGCTACACCTTC. It translates to CSVLDSTNYGYTF. V gene TRBV29-1 combines with J gene TRBJ1-2; D is possibly TRBD1 (5 bases). Germline-derived CDR1 and CDR2 are SQVTM and ANQGSEA. The CDR3 is 13 residues long. Trimming took 5 bases from V and 0 from J, leaving 10 bases between them.

The chain has TRBV19 and TRBJ2-7, with TRBD1 matching 8 bases. Germline lookup yields CDR1 LNHDA and CDR2 SQIVND (reference sequence). J lost 4 bases, V lost 5 bases, and 10 bases had no gene match. The CDR3 runs 15 residues. The CDR3 reads CASSSASGQGYEQYF. The CDR3 DNA follows: TGTGCCAGTAGTTCCGCCAGTGGACAGGGTTACGAGCAGTACTTC.

The chain carries TRBV11-2 and TRBJ1-1; D remains ambiguous. This CDR3 region has 15 residues. The germline CDR1 and CDR2 sequences are SGHAT and FQNNGV. V lost 4 bases, J lost 5 bases, and 17 bases lay in between. Here the CDR3 reads CASSSRAYAWTEAFF. The CDR3 nucleotides are TGTGCCAGCAGCTCCCGCGCCTATGCGTGGACTGAAGCTTTCTTT.

V usage is TRBV18 and J usage is TRBJ2-3; 13 bases are a match to TRBD2. Trimming cost V 3 bases and J 5 bases; bases outside gene matches: 8. The germline V gene has CDR1 KGHSH and CDR2 LQKENI. The CDR3 is 17 residues long. The CDR3 DNA reads as TGTGCCAGCTCACCTAGCGGACTAGCGGGAGTGGTAGATACGCAGTATTTT. This translates into CASSPSGLAGVVDTQYF.

The J gene is TRBJ2-2, the V gene TRBV30, with 8 bases fitting TRBD2. V trimming: 0 bases; J trimming: 7 bases; junction bases outside the gene matches: 10. Germline lookup yields CDR1 GTSNPN and CDR2 SVGIG (reference sequence). The CDR3 length is 16 residues. Here the CDR3 reads CAWSVRAGVRNGELFF. The CDR3 region has the DNA TGTGCCTGGAGTGTACGAGCGGGAGTACGAAACGGGGAGCTGTTTTTT.

This chain joins TRBV19 and TRBJ2-3; TRBD2 agrees at 7 bases. The CDR3 has 13 residues. Trimming cost V 7 bases and J 6 bases; bases outside gene matches: 7. The V gene's germline CDR1 is LNHDA and CDR2 SQIVND (reference sequence). The DNA of the CDR3 is TGTGCCAGTAAGCTAGCGGCCCGGGATACGCAGTATTTT. Amino acids: CASKLAARDTQYF.

A few counts support this clone. DNA for the CDR3: TGTGCCACCCGACAGGAGGTTTCAGATACGCAGTATTTT. The encoded protein is CATRQEVSDTQYF. V is TRBV15 and J is TRBJ2-3; a possible D gene is TRBD1 (6 bases). The length of the CDR3 is 13 residues. CDR1 is LNHNV, CDR2 YYDKDF, per germline (reference sequence). The V and J ends lost 8 bases and 4 bases respectively, with 13 bases between them.

This rearrangement joins TRBV18 to TRBJ1-1, with 8 bases lining up with TRBD1. Germline V gene lookup returns CDR1 KGHSH and CDR2 LQKENI. V shed 0 bases, J shed 3 bases, and the junction held 3 bases outside the gene matches. There are 15 residues in the CDR3. CDR3 in amino acids: CASSPPRTGHTEAFF. The CDR3 DNA reads as TGTGCCAGCTCACCACCGCGGACAGGGCACACTGAAGCTTTCTTT.

This CDR3 reads CASSELTAGYGYTF. The CDR3 nucleotides are TGTGCCAGCAGTGAATTGACAGCCGGATATGGCTACACCTTC. The chain couples TRBV25-1 to TRBJ1-2; D perhaps matches TRBD1 (5 bases). This CDR3 contains 14 residues. Trimming left V 1 base short and J 5 bases short, with 11 bases between. The V gene's germline CDR1 is MGHDK and CDR2 SYGVNS.

V is TRBV7-3 and J is TRBJ1-2; D perhaps matches TRBD1 (5 bases). CDR3 length equals 15 residues. Germline V gene lookup returns CDR1 SGHTA and CDR2 FQGTGA. V was clipped by 2 bases and J by 5 bases, with 15 bases between them. The CDR3 nucleotides are TGTGCCAGCAGCTTATCGGGCAGGGAAGAATATGGCTACACCTTC. It is translated as CASSLSGREEYGYTF.

The chain carries TRBV3-1 (or the pseudogene TRBV3-2) and TRBJ2-7, with D maybe TRBD2 (6 bases). Between the trimmed V and J ends, which lost 0 bases and 4 bases, there was a span of 10 bases. CDR3 size: 14 residues. CDR1 and CDR2 from the germline V gene are LGHDT and YNNKEL (reference sequence). DNA of the CDR3: TGTGCCAGCAGCCAAGATCCACGGGGGTACGAGCAGTACTTC. Protein product: CASSQDPRGYEQYF.

The V and J genes are TRBV2 and TRBJ1-4; tentatively, D is TRBD1 (6 bases). Germline V gives CDR1 SNHLY, CDR2 FYNNEI. With 7 bases removed from V and 6 bases from J, the gap between germline ends came to 15 bases. The CDR3 extends over 14 amino acids. CDR3 in amino acids: CASKMTGVDEKLFF. Here the CDR3 DNA reads TGTGCCAGCAAGATGACAGGAGTTGATGAAAAACTGTTTTTT. Full variable domain (missing parts from reference TRBV2 and TRBJ1-4): EPEVTQTPSHQVTQMGQEVILRCVPISNHLYFYWYRQILGQKVEFLVSFYNNEISEKSEIFDDQFSVERPDGSNFTLKIRSTKLEDSAMYFCASKMTGVDEKLFFGSGTQLSVL.

The chain combines TRBV5-4 with TRBJ2-7; 9 bases match TRBD2. CDR3 size: 16 residues. J was trimmed by 7 bases and V by 6 bases; bases with no gene match: 17. The germline V gene has CDR1 SGHNT and CDR2 YYREEE (reference sequence). CDR3 amino acids: CASNTRVGGRAGEQYF. CDR3 in DNA: TGTGCCAGCAACACTCGAGTTGGCGGGAGGGCCGGAGAGCAGTACTTC.

This clone was picked up one time. This rearrangement joins TRBV27 to TRBJ1-1; 8 nucleotides line up with TRBD1. The germline V gene has CDR1 MNHEY and CDR2 SMNVEV (reference sequence). The CDR3 runs 17 residues. Germline trimming cut 0 bases from V and 6 bases from J; bases unmatched to any gene: 12. The CDR3 coding sequence is TGTGCCAGCAGTTTATCAGGGACAGGCGCACGCACGGCTGAAGCTTTCTTT. It codes for CASSLSGTGARTAEAFF.

The chain recombines TRBV2 with TRBJ2-3; D unresolved. Germline CDR1 SNHLY, CDR2 FYNNEI. The CDR3 runs 11 residues. V dropped 11 bases and J dropped 6 bases, with 12 bases sitting between them. The CDR3 DNA sequence: TGTGCCGCTAGGCCCCCCGATACGCAGTATTTT. This sequence encodes CAARPPDTQYF.

The genes are TRBV7-9 and TRBJ2-5; tentatively, D is TRBD2 (6 bases). Looked up from germline, CDR1 is SEHNR and CDR2 is FQNEAQ (reference sequence). V gave up 4 bases and J gave up 5 bases, with 8 bases separating them. The CDR3 runs 12 residues. CDR3 sequence (DNA): TGTGCCAGCAGCTCCGGAGGGGAGACCCAGTACTTC. Its protein is CASSSGGETQYF.

This chain connects TRBV19 to TRBJ2-1, with 11 bases fitting TRBD2. V was pared by 0 bases and J by 6 bases, with 13 bases of the junction left unmatched. Germline CDR1 and CDR2: LNHDA and SQIVND (reference sequence). The CDR3 has 19 residues. CDR3 nucleotide sequence: TGTGCCAGTAGTATAGAGGCAATTACGTTAGCGGGAGGGCGCAATGAGCAGTTCTTC. Protein sequence: CASSIEAITLAGGRNEQFF. The full variable domain, its missing parts supplied by reference TRBV19 and TRBJ2-1, is DGGITQSPKYLFRKEGQNVTLSCEQNLNHDAMYWYRQDPGQGLRLIYYSQIVNDFQKGDIAEGYSVSREKKESFPLTVTSAQKNPTAFYLCASSIEAITLAGGRNEQFFGPGTRLTVL.

The J gene is TRBJ2-3, the V gene TRBV7-8; a possible D gene is TRBD1 (5 bases). CDR1 is SGHVS and CDR2 is FQNEAQ in the germline V gene. Trimming stripped 2 bases from V and 2 bases from J, with 11 bases between. The CDR3 is made up of 15 amino acids. The CDR3 loop is CASSLKGPPTDTQYF. The DNA for the CDR3 is TGTGCCAGCAGCTTAAAGGGGCCCCCCACAGATACGCAGTATTTT.